This entry is about one TCR beta chain. The V gene end was trimmed by 0 bases and the J gene end by 3 bases; junction bases not matched to a gene: 0. The CDR3 contains 14 residues. CDR1 is SGDLS and CDR2 is YYNGEE in the germline V gene. The donors formed part of the approximately 120-subject validation cohort, distinct from the roughly 640-subject first cohort. This sample is drawn from a study of cytomegalovirus exposure and HLA in healthy donors. The data were produced by immunoSEQ multiplex PCR, yet TCRdb's version contains in-frame clones alone and is incomplete. This table has some 70,000 clones, roughly 89% appearing once.

The origin of this receptor is a woman between 18 and 29 years old in good health and CMV-seronegative. V gene TRBV9 combines with J gene TRBJ2-3, with TRBD1 matching over 8 bases. The sequencing sample was made of PBMCs. CDR3 DNA sequence: TGTGCCAGCAGCGTAGGGACAGGGACAGATACGCAGTATTTT. It encodes CASSVGTGTDTQYF.